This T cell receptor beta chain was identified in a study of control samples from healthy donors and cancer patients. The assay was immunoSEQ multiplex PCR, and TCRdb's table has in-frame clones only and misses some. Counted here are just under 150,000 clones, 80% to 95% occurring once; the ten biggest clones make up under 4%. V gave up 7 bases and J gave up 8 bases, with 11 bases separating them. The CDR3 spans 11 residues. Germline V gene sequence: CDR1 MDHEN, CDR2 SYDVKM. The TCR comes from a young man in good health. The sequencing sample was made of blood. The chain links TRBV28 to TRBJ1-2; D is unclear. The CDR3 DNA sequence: TGTGCCAGCACTCGGACGGGAGGCTACACCTTC. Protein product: CASTRTGGYTF.